Listed below are T cell receptor beta chains from one sample, sequenced in a study of blood T cells in healthy people across ages. From the 5' RACE reads, TCRdb called clonotypes with MiXCR, one entry per CDR3 protein. The table includes over 950,000 distinct CDR3 sequences, roughly two fifths detected once. Sample: blood. The receptors derive from a man younger than 35 in good health. CDR3s include the opening cysteine and the closing phenylalanine or tryptophan. The order of the fields is CDR3 protein, CDR3 DNA, clone size, D gene, CDR3 length, J gene, V gene. The D gene is left open where the match is weak. Clone size, where shown, is once, few, many, or a class for clones that have expanded.

CDR3 protein: CASAFAGKETQYF
CDR3 DNA: TGTGCCAGCGCCTTCGCAGGCAAAGAGACCCAGTACTTC
clone size: -
D gene: -
CDR3 length: 13
J gene: TRBJ2-5
V gene: TRBV7-2

CDR3 protein: CASSLSGGAGDEQFF
CDR3 DNA: TGTGCCAGCAGTCTTAGCGGGGGGGCCGGAGATGAGCAGTTCTTC
clone size: few
D gene: TRBD2
CDR3 length: 15
J gene: TRBJ2-1
V gene: TRBV2

CDR3 protein: CASSWDRASSSYEQYF
CDR3 DNA: TGTGCCAGCAGCTGGGACAGGGCCTCTAGCTCCTACGAGCAGTACTTC
clone size: -
D gene: TRBD1
CDR3 length: 16
J gene: TRBJ2-7
V gene: TRBV27

CDR3 protein: CSAREGLAGGPHSYEQYF
CDR3 DNA: TGCAGTGCTAGAGAAGGACTAGCGGGGGGCCCCCACTCCTACGAGCAGTACTTC
clone size: -
D gene: TRBD2
CDR3 length: 18
J gene: TRBJ2-7
V gene: TRBV20-1

CDR3 protein: CASRGRDNQPQHF
CDR3 DNA: TGTGCCAGCAGGGGCAGGGACAATCAGCCCCAGCATTTT
clone size: few
D gene: -
CDR3 length: 13
J gene: TRBJ1-5
V gene: TRBV18

CDR3 protein: CASSPRLGGGEKLFF
CDR3 DNA: TGTGCCAGCAGCCCTCGATTGGGCGGCGGGGAAAAACTGTTTTTT
clone size: few
D gene: -
CDR3 length: 15
J gene: TRBJ1-4
V gene: TRBV7-9

CDR3 protein: CASSQEQDQETQYF
CDR3 DNA: TGCGCCAGCAGCCAAGAACAAGACCAAGAGACCCAGTACTTC
clone size: many
D gene: -
CDR3 length: 14
J gene: TRBJ2-5
V gene: TRBV4-3

CDR3 protein: CASSTDGTGISYGYTF
CDR3 DNA: TGTGCCAGCAGCACCGACGGGACAGGGATCTCCTATGGCTACACCTTC
clone size: -
D gene: TRBD1
CDR3 length: 16
J gene: TRBJ1-2
V gene: TRBV9

CDR3 protein: CASRGDSNQPQHF
CDR3 DNA: TGTGCCAGCAGGGGAGATAGCAATCAGCCCCAGCATTTT
clone size: many
D gene: -
CDR3 length: 13
J gene: TRBJ1-5
V gene: TRBV2

CDR3 protein: CASSYSDRTDTQYF
CDR3 DNA: TGTGCCAGCAGTTACTCGGATCGCACAGATACGCAGTATTTT
clone size: -
D gene: -
CDR3 length: 14
J gene: TRBJ2-3
V gene: TRBV6-5

CDR3 protein: CASSRRQTYSNQPQHF
CDR3 DNA: TGTGCCAGCAGCCGACGACAGACTTATAGCAATCAGCCCCAGCATTTT
clone size: -
D gene: -
CDR3 length: 16
J gene: TRBJ1-5
V gene: TRBV28

CDR3 protein: CSAKAPGENSNQPQHF
CDR3 DNA: TGCAGTGCCAAGGCACCGGGAGAGAATAGCAATCAGCCCCAGCATTTT
clone size: many
D gene: -
CDR3 length: 16
J gene: TRBJ1-5
V gene: TRBV20-1

CDR3 protein: CASSGAPREKLFF
CDR3 DNA: TGTGCCAGTAGCGGGGCTCCTCGAGAAAAACTGTTTTTT
clone size: -
D gene: -
CDR3 length: 13
J gene: TRBJ1-4
V gene: TRBV19

CDR3 protein: CASSVPGTSGETPLNDGTDTQYF
CDR3 DNA: TGTGCCAGCAGTGTTCCCGGGACTAGCGGGGAAACCCCCCTTAACGATGGCACAGATACGCAGTATTTT
clone size: few
D gene: TRBD2
CDR3 length: 23
J gene: TRBJ2-3
V gene: TRBV2

CDR3 protein: CASSEGDLLDTQYF
CDR3 DNA: TGTGCCAGCAGTGAAGGGGACCTACTAGATACGCAGTATTTT
clone size: -
D gene: -
CDR3 length: 14
J gene: TRBJ2-3
V gene: TRBV6-1

CDR3 protein: CASRQGPETQYF
CDR3 DNA: TGTGCCAGCAGACAGGGTCCGGAGACCCAGTACTTC
clone size: -
D gene: -
CDR3 length: 12
J gene: TRBJ2-5
V gene: TRBV27

CDR3 protein: CASSPTYSPEAFF
CDR3 DNA: TGTGCCAGCAGCCCTACCTACAGTCCAGAAGCTTTCTTT
clone size: -
D gene: -
CDR3 length: 13
J gene: TRBJ1-1
V gene: TRBV7-9

CDR3 protein: CASSLIATGTGYTF
CDR3 DNA: TGTGCCAGCAGTCTTATCGCAACAGGGACTGGCTACACCTTC
clone size: -
D gene: -
CDR3 length: 14
J gene: TRBJ1-2
V gene: TRBV27

CDR3 protein: CASSVASGGVHNEQFF
CDR3 DNA: TGTGCCAGCAGCGTAGCTAGCGGGGGGGTTCACAATGAGCAGTTCTTC
clone size: -
D gene: TRBD2
CDR3 length: 16
J gene: TRBJ2-1
V gene: TRBV9

CDR3 protein: CASSGRDEQYF
CDR3 DNA: TGTGCCAGCAGCGGTAGGGATGAGCAGTACTTC
clone size: -
D gene: -
CDR3 length: 11
J gene: TRBJ2-7
V gene: TRBV9

CDR3 protein: CASRPGVNQPQHF
CDR3 DNA: TGTGCCAGCAGGCCCGGGGTGAATCAGCCCCAGCATTTT
clone size: -
D gene: -
CDR3 length: 13
J gene: TRBJ1-5
V gene: TRBV6-5

CDR3 protein: CASSQDFGGEIDTQYF
CDR3 DNA: TGTGCCAGCAGCCAAGATTTCGGGGGAGAGATAGATACGCAGTATTTT
clone size: few
D gene: -
CDR3 length: 16
J gene: TRBJ2-3
V gene: TRBV14

CDR3 protein: CASSQVQTSGGDTDTQYF
CDR3 DNA: TGCGCCAGCAGCCAAGTTCAGACTAGCGGGGGCGACACAGATACGCAGTATTTT
clone size: -
D gene: TRBD2
CDR3 length: 18
J gene: TRBJ2-3
V gene: TRBV4-1

CDR3 protein: CSARRSASLIAKNIQYF
CDR3 DNA: TGCAGTGCCCGGAGGTCAGCGTCCCTTATAGCCAAAAACATTCAGTACTTC
clone size: -
D gene: -
CDR3 length: 17
J gene: TRBJ2-4
V gene: TRBV20-1

CDR3 protein: CSATKTGGNTEAFF
CDR3 DNA: TGCAGTGCGACAAAAACAGGGGGCAACACTGAAGCTTTCTTT
clone size: -
D gene: TRBD1
CDR3 length: 14
J gene: TRBJ1-1
V gene: TRBV20-1

CDR3 protein: CASRRTGPSTDTQYF
CDR3 DNA: TGTGCCAGCAGGAGAACAGGGCCCAGCACAGATACGCAGTATTTT
clone size: -
D gene: -
CDR3 length: 15
J gene: TRBJ2-3
V gene: TRBV2

CDR3 protein: CASSSGVPTYEQYF
CDR3 DNA: TGTGCCAGCAGCTCGGGGGTCCCCACCTACGAGCAGTACTTC
clone size: -
D gene: -
CDR3 length: 14
J gene: TRBJ2-7
V gene: TRBV13

CDR3 protein: CASSFNGGGGYTF
CDR3 DNA: TGTGCCAGCAGCTTTAATGGGGGTGGAGGCTACACCTTC
clone size: few
D gene: -
CDR3 length: 13
J gene: TRBJ1-2
V gene: TRBV7-2

CDR3 protein: CASSPGSLKTQYF
CDR3 DNA: TGTGCCAGCAGTCCCGGCTCTCTGAAGACCCAGTACTTC
clone size: -
D gene: -
CDR3 length: 13
J gene: TRBJ2-5
V gene: TRBV2

CDR3 protein: CASSEVRAGRAGELFF
CDR3 DNA: TGTGCCAGCAGTGAAGTACGGGCAGGACGCGCCGGGGAGCTGTTTTTT
clone size: few
D gene: -
CDR3 length: 16
J gene: TRBJ2-2
V gene: TRBV6-1

CDR3 protein: CATGQGVSSYEQYF
CDR3 DNA: TGTGCCACCGGACAGGGGGTAAGCTCCTACGAGCAGTACTTC
clone size: -
D gene: TRBD1
CDR3 length: 14
J gene: TRBJ2-7
V gene: TRBV6-6

CDR3 protein: CASSLAWDGQQFF
CDR3 DNA: TGTGCCAGCAGCTTGGCCTGGGACGGTCAGCAGTTCTTC
clone size: few
D gene: -
CDR3 length: 13
J gene: TRBJ2-1
V gene: TRBV5-6

CDR3 protein: CASTGVSNQPRHF
CDR3 DNA: TGTGCCAGCACGGGGGTTAGCAATCAGCCCCGGCATTTT
clone size: -
D gene: -
CDR3 length: 13
J gene: TRBJ1-5
V gene: TRBV2

CDR3 protein: CASGTGGLTNTEAFF
CDR3 DNA: TGCGCCAGCGGTACCGGGGGCCTGACGAACACTGAAGCTTTCTTT
clone size: few
D gene: -
CDR3 length: 15
J gene: TRBJ1-1
V gene: TRBV5-1

CDR3 protein: CASSSQGRATNEKLFF
CDR3 DNA: TGTGCCAGCAGCTCCCAGGGACGGGCAACTAATGAAAAACTGTTTTTT
clone size: -
D gene: -
CDR3 length: 16
J gene: TRBJ1-4
V gene: TRBV7-2

CDR3 protein: CSVEGRGTGGISQPQHF
CDR3 DNA: TGCAGCGTTGAAGGGCGGGGGACAGGGGGTATCAGTCAGCCCCAGCATTTT
clone size: -
D gene: TRBD1
CDR3 length: 17
J gene: TRBJ1-5
V gene: TRBV29-1

CDR3 protein: CSPYGRGGSYNEQFF
CDR3 DNA: TGCAGCCCGTATGGGAGGGGGGGGTCCTACAATGAGCAGTTCTTC
clone size: few
D gene: -
CDR3 length: 15
J gene: TRBJ2-1
V gene: TRBV29-1

CDR3 protein: CASSLGGPPPDTQYF
CDR3 DNA: TGTGCCAGCAGCTTGGGCGGCCCCCCACCGGATACGCAGTATTTT
clone size: -
D gene: -
CDR3 length: 15
J gene: TRBJ2-3
V gene: TRBV5-5

CDR3 protein: CASSLTGTSGEEQFF
CDR3 DNA: TGTGCCAGCAGCCTCACCGGGACTAGCGGGGAGGAACAGTTCTTC
clone size: -
D gene: TRBD2
CDR3 length: 15
J gene: TRBJ2-1
V gene: TRBV3-1

CDR3 protein: CASGPGLAGGAYNEQFF
CDR3 DNA: TGTGCTAGTGGTCCGGGACTAGCGGGGGGGGCCTACAATGAGCAGTTCTTC
clone size: -
D gene: TRBD2
CDR3 length: 17
J gene: TRBJ2-1
V gene: TRBV12-5

CDR3 protein: CASSLGAGNNEQFF
CDR3 DNA: TGCGCCAGCAGCTTGGGAGCGGGCAACAATGAGCAGTTCTTC
clone size: few
D gene: -
CDR3 length: 14
J gene: TRBJ2-1
V gene: TRBV5-1

CDR3 protein: CSVGTGRYTF
CDR3 DNA: TGCAGCGTTGGGACAGGGCGCTACACCTTC
clone size: -
D gene: TRBD1
CDR3 length: 10
J gene: TRBJ1-2
V gene: TRBV29-1

CDR3 protein: CATSREFTSQSAFF
CDR3 DNA: TGTGCCACCAGCAGAGAGTTTACCTCCCAGAGCGCTTTCTTT
clone size: few
D gene: -
CDR3 length: 14
J gene: TRBJ1-1
V gene: TRBV15

CDR3 protein: CSAPDLEGQPQHF
CDR3 DNA: TGCAGTGCTCCGGACCTCGAGGGGCAGCCCCAGCATTTT
clone size: -
D gene: -
CDR3 length: 13
J gene: TRBJ1-5
V gene: TRBV20-1

CDR3 protein: CSANPGQGFGGYTF
CDR3 DNA: TGCAGTGCGAACCCGGGACAGGGCTTCGGTGGCTACACCTTC
clone size: -
D gene: TRBD1
CDR3 length: 14
J gene: TRBJ1-2
V gene: TRBV20-1

CDR3 protein: CASSVVVTEETQYF
CDR3 DNA: TGTGCCAGCAGCGTAGTGGTGACAGAAGAGACCCAGTACTTC
clone size: -
D gene: -
CDR3 length: 14
J gene: TRBJ2-5
V gene: TRBV7-2

CDR3 protein: CASSLYSGGARNEQFF
CDR3 DNA: TGCGCCAGCAGCCTATATAGCGGGGGGGCGAGGAATGAGCAGTTCTTC
clone size: few
D gene: TRBD2
CDR3 length: 16
J gene: TRBJ2-1
V gene: TRBV4-1

CDR3 protein: CASSYRTGVNQPQHF
CDR3 DNA: TGTGCCAGCAGCTATAGGACAGGCGTTAATCAGCCCCAGCATTTT
clone size: few
D gene: TRBD1
CDR3 length: 15
J gene: TRBJ1-5
V gene: TRBV7-2

CDR3 protein: CASSLEGTVDTEAFF
CDR3 DNA: TGTGCCAGCAGCTTAGAAGGGACAGTTGACACTGAAGCTTTCTTT
clone size: -
D gene: TRBD1
CDR3 length: 15
J gene: TRBJ1-1
V gene: TRBV7-8

CDR3 protein: CASRSRTVSVLSGYTF
CDR3 DNA: TGTGCCAGCAGGTCCCGGACAGTTAGTGTGTTAAGTGGCTACACCTTC
clone size: few
D gene: -
CDR3 length: 16
J gene: TRBJ1-2
V gene: TRBV5-5

CDR3 protein: CSVGSADSSYGYTF
CDR3 DNA: TGCAGCGTTGGTAGTGCGGACTCTTCCTATGGCTACACCTTC
clone size: -
D gene: -
CDR3 length: 14
J gene: TRBJ1-2
V gene: TRBV29-1

CDR3 protein: CASSPPLLRGDTQYF
CDR3 DNA: TGTGCCAGCAGCCCTCCCCTACTCCGGGGAGATACGCAGTATTTT
clone size: -
D gene: -
CDR3 length: 15
J gene: TRBJ2-3
V gene: TRBV7-2

CDR3 protein: CASSNLAGKTGELFF
CDR3 DNA: TGTGCCAGCAGTAACCTAGCGGGGAAGACCGGGGAGCTGTTTTTT
clone size: -
D gene: TRBD2
CDR3 length: 15
J gene: TRBJ2-2
V gene: TRBV6-5

CDR3 protein: CASSLGGDNYGCTF
CDR3 DNA: TGTGCCAGCAGCTTGGGAGGGGATAACTATGGCTGCACCTTC
clone size: once
D gene: -
CDR3 length: 14
J gene: TRBJ1-2
V gene: TRBV7-3

CDR3 protein: CASSPYSDRGTGYQPQHF
CDR3 DNA: TGTGCCAGCTCACCGTATTCAGACAGGGGAACGGGGTATCAGCCCCAGCATTTT
clone size: few
D gene: TRBD1
CDR3 length: 18
J gene: TRBJ1-5
V gene: TRBV18

CDR3 protein: CSVGDANQPQHF
CDR3 DNA: TGCAGCGTTGGGGATGCCAATCAGCCCCAGCATTTT
clone size: many
D gene: -
CDR3 length: 12
J gene: TRBJ1-5
V gene: TRBV29-1

CDR3 protein: CASRPFGGGNLNEQFF
CDR3 DNA: TGTGCCAGCAGACCCTTCGGCGGGGGCAATTTAAATGAGCAGTTCTTC
clone size: -
D gene: -
CDR3 length: 16
J gene: TRBJ2-1
V gene: TRBV12-3/TRBV12-4